This T cell receptor (beta chain) appears in the sequencing data of a study of T cells expressing NK-cell markers. About this clonotype itself: As yet, its antigen is unknown.

Study-wide points: For six donors, the dominant NKG2C+ clonotypes made up roughly 1.0-7.0% of their CD8+ T cells.

TCRdb re-called the 5' RACE reads and shows each CDR3 protein once, DNA omitted. The sample's table shows under 600,000 distinct CDR3 sequences. Per germline, CDR1 LNHNV and CDR2 YYDKDF (reference sequence). This CDR3 spans 15 amino acids. The TCR was taken from a woman aged 50 to 60 in good health. The rearrangement uses TRBV15 and TRBJ1-5; TCRdb's D gene call, TRBD1, goes unchecked for lack of DNA. The sequenced sample was blood T cells: a sorted CD56 or NKG2C T cell subset, CD4+ or CD8+ T cells, or bulk PBMC T cells (not recorded which). CDR3 in amino acids: CATSRFPGGDQPQHF.